This T cell receptor beta chain derives from a study of cytomegalovirus exposure and HLA in healthy donors. The PCR ran on 60 Vbeta and 13 Jbeta primers. Clones were read by immunoSEQ multiplex PCR, and TCRdb kept only the in-frame ones, dropping some. The sample's table shows more than 40,000 clones. Worth noting for this clone: The target antigen is unknown.

Study-level results: In a later analysis, a missense DCLRE1C variant was linked to TCR beta V- and J-gene trimming. As a later analysis revealed, the rate of TCR association differed by HLA locus, with DRB1 most and HLA-C fewest. In a later analysis, CMV-associated beta chains were mostly HLA-associated, it appeared.

CDR3 length equals 15 residues. Losses at the gene ends were 3 bases for V and 2 bases for J; bases not matched to a gene: 2. Germline V gene sequence: CDR1 LNHDA, CDR2 SQIVND (reference sequence). The rearrangement uses TRBV19 and TRBJ2-5; TRBD2 matches at 11 bases. The clonotype was recovered from a woman aged 40 to 50 in good health and CMV-seronegative. Sequencing input: PBMCs. CDR3 bases: TGTGCCAGTAGTATGGGGACTAGCGGACAAGAGACCCAGTACTTC. Translated: CASSMGTSGQETQYF.